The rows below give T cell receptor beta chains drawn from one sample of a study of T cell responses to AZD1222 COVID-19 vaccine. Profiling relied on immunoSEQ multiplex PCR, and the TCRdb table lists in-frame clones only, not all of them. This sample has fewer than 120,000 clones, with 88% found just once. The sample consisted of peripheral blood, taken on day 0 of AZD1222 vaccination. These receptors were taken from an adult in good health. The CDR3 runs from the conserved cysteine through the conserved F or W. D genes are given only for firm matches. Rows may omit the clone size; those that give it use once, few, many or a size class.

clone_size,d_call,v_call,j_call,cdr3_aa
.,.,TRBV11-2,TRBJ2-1,CASSLDLNGYNEQFF
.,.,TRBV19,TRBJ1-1,CASTTGFEAFF
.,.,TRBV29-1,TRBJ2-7,CSVSSGGSYEQYF
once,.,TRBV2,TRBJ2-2,CASAPRDIPGELFF
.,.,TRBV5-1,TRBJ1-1,CASSAPTRNTEAFF
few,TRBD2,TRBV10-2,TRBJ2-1,CASSELPGWEGRADEQFF
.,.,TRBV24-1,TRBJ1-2,CATSDSRGGYTF
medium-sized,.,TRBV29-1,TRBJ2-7,CSVGDGAYEQYF
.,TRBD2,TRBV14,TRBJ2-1,CATAGGPYNEQFF
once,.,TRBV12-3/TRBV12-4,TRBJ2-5,CASAQETQYF
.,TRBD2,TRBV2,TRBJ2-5,CASSEYGSSGETQYF
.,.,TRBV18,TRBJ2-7,CASSPPVTYEQYF
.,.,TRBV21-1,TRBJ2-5,CASKTWGAWETQYF
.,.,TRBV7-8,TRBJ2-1,CASSFRTGANNEQFF
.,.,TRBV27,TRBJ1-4,CASSLTGGEKLFF
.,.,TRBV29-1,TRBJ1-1,CSVVRGLNTEAFF
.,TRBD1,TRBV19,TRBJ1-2,CASGTGGYYGYTF
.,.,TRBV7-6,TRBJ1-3,CASSFSVPGSGNTIYF
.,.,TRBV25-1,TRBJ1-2,CASSLPTEVYGYTF
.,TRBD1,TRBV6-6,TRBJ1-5,CASSRQGDQPQHF
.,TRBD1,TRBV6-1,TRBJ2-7,CASSEPGQGSYEQYF
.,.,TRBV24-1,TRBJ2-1,CATSPTDLTYNEQFF
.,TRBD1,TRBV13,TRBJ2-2,CASSSGQENTGELFF
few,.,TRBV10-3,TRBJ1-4,CAISEPGVANEKLFF
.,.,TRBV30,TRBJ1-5,CAWSVTRPGQPQHF
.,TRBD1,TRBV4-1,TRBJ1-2,CASRGQFPNYGYTF
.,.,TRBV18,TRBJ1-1,CASSPPGLGNTEAFF
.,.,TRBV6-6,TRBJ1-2,CASSYNEGPNYGYTF
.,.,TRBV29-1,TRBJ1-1,CSAITENTEAFF
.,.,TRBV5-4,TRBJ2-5,CASSLKQRETQYF
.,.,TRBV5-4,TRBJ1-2,CASSLGGTGANYGYTF
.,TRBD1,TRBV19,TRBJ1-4,CASGERQGAEKLFF
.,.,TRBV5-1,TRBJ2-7,CASSTRGVQGIYEQYF
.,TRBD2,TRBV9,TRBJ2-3,CASSVMVSGGTDTQYF
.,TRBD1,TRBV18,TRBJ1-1,CASSQDRGAEAFF
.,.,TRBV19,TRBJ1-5,CATRRGFNQPQHF
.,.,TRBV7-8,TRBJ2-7,CASSLRDTSYEQYF
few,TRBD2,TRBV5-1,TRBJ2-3,CASSPLAGVSDTQYF
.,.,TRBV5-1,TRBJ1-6,CASSPREGNSPLHF
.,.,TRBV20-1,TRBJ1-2,CSTNKPYGYTF
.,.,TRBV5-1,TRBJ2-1,CASSFGDGHNEQFF
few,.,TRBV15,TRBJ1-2,CATSRDRVSGYTF
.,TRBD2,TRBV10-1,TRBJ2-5,CASSESAGGLTQYF
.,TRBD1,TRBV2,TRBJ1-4,CASSQGQGGSFSEKLFF
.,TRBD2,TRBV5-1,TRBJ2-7,CASSLASGTLFYEQYF